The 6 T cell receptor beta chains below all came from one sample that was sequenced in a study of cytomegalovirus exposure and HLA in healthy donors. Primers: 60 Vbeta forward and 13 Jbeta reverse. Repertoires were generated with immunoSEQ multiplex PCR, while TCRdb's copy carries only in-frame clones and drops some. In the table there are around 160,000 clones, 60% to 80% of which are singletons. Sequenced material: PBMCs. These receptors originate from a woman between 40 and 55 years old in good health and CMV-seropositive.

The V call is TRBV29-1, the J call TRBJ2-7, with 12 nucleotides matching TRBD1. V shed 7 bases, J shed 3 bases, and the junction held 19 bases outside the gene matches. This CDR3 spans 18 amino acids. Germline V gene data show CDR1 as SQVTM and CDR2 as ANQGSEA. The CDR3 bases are TGCAGCGCCAATTCACAGCACTCCGGGACAGGGGGCGTCTACGAGCAGTACTTC. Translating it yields CSANSQHSGTGGVYEQYF.

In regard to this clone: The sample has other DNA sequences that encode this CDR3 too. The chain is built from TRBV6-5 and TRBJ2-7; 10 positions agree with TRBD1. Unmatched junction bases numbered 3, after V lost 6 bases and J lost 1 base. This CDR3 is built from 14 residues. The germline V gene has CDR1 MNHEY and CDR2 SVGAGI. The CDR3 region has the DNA TGTGCCAGCAGACCGGGACAGGGGTCCTACGAGCAGTACTTC. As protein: CASRPGQGSYEQYF.

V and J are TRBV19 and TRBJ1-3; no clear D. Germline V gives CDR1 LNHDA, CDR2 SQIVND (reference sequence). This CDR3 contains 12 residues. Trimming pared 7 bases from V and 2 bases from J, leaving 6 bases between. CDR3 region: CASTSPGNTIYF. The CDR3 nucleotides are TGTGCCAGTACCTCTCCTGGAAACACCATATATTTT.

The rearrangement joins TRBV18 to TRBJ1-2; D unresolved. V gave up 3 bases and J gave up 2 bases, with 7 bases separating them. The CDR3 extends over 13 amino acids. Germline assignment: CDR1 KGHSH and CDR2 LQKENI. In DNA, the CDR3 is TGTGCCAGCTCACCGGCGGGGAACTATGGCTACACCTTC. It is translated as CASSPAGNYGYTF.

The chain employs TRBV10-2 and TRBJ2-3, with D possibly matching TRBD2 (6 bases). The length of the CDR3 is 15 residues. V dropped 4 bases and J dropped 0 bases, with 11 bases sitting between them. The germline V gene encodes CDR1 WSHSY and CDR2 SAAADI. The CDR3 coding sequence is TGCGCCAGCAGTGGTGGGCGGGGTAGCACAGATACGCAGTATTTT. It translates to CASSGGRGSTDTQYF.

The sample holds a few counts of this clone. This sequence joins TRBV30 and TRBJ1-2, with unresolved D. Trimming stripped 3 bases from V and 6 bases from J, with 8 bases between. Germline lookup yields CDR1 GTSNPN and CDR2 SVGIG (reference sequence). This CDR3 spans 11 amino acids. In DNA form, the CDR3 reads TGTGCCTGGAGCGAGAGGAATGGCTACACCTTC. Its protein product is CAWSERNGYTF.